This T cell receptor (beta chain) was captured by sequencing in a study of cytomegalovirus exposure and HLA in healthy donors. Whole-study results and caveats: Earlier results showed most TCR beta V segments being productive about 87% or about 30% of the time. Per a later analysis, HLA-associated TCR beta chains showed more clonal expansion than other, equally common TCR beta chains.

V gave up 7 bases and J gave up 4 bases; unmatched junction bases: 5. Germline CDR1 MNHEY, CDR2 SVGAGI. This CDR3 spans 14 amino acids. As regards this clone: The antigen is undetermined.

13 Jbeta primers and 60 Vbeta primers were used for the PCR. The data were produced by immunoSEQ multiplex PCR, yet TCRdb's version contains in-frame clones alone and is incomplete. The sample lists 130,000 to 150,000 clones, roughly three quarters occurring once. Sequenced input: PBMCs. The receptor was isolated from a female donor in good health and CMV-seronegative. The V gene is TRBV6-5, the J gene TRBJ2-1, with TRBD2 identical over 9 bases. CDR3 loop: CASKFSGGYNEQFF. CDR3 coding DNA: TGTGCCAGCAAATTTAGCGGGGGATACAATGAGCAGTTCTTC.